The 2 T cell receptor beta chains presented below share a single source sample, sequenced in a study of blood T cell repertoires in COVID-19. Profiling relied on immunoSEQ multiplex PCR, and the TCRdb table lists in-frame clones only, not all of them. The sample contains 230,000 or so clones, around 88% of which appear only once. The sample taken for sequencing was PBMCs or T cells enriched from blood (not recorded which). These receptor sequences come from a woman in her fifties or sixties with acute COVID-19.

This sequence joins TRBV19 and TRBJ2-3; the match to TRBD2 covers 9 bases. Trimming cost V 5 bases and J 9 bases; bases outside gene matches: 9. CDR1 and CDR2 (germline): LNHDA, SQIVND (reference sequence). The CDR3 contains 14 residues. The CDR3 nucleotides are TGTGCCAGTAGTGTTACCGGGACTAGCAAGACGCAGTATTTT. It is translated as CASSVTGTSKTQYF.

This chain uses TRBV28 with TRBJ1-5, with TRBD1 as a possible D gene (6 bases). This CDR3 comprises 16 residues. V lost 6 bases and J 0 bases, leaving 15 bases between the germline ends. Germline CDR1 and CDR2: MDHEN and SYDVKM. The CDR3, as DNA: TGTGCCAGCAGAGGGGGAGGGGGATATAGCAATCAGCCCCAGCATTTT. It translates to CASRGGGGYSNQPQHF.